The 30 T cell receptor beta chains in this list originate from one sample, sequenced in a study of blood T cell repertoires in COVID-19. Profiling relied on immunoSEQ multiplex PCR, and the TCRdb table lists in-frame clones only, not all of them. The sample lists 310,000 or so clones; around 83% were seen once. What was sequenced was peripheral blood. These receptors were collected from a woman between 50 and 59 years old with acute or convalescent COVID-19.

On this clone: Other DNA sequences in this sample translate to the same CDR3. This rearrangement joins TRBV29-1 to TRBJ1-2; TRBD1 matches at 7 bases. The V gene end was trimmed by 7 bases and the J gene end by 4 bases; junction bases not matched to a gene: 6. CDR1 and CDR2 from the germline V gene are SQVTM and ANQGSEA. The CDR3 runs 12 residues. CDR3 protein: CSAGQDSYGYTF. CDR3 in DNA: TGCAGCGCAGGACAGGACAGCTATGGCTACACCTTC.

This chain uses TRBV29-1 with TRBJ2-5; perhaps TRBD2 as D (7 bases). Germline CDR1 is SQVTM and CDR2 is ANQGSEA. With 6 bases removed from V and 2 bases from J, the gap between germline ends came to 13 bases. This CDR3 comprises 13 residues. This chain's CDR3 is CSVAGGRQETQYF. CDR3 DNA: TGCAGCGTCGCCGGGGGGCGGCAAGAGACCCAGTACTTC. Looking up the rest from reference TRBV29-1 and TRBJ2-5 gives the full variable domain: SAVISQKPSRDICQRGTSLTIQCQVDSQVTMMFWYRQQPGQSLTLIATANQGSEATYESGFVIDKFPISRPNLTFSTLTVSNMSPEDSSIYLCSVAGGRQETQYFGPGTRLLVL.

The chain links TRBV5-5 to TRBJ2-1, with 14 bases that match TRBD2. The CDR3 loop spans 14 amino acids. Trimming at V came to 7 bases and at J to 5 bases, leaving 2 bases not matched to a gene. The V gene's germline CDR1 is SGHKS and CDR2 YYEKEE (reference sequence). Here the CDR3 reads CASETSGGDNEQFF. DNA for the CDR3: TGTGCCAGCGAGACTAGCGGGGGGGACAATGAGCAGTTCTTC.

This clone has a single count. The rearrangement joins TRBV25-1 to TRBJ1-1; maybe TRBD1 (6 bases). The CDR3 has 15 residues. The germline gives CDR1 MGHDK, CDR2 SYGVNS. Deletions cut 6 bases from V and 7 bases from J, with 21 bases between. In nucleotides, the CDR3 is TGTGCCAGCAGACCCTTGGGGTCAGGGGTAGGTGAAGCTTTCTTT. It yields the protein CASRPLGSGVGEAFF.

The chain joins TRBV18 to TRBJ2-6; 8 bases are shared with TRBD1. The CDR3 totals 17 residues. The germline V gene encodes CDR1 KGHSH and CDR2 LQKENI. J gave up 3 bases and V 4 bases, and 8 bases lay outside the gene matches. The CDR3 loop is CASSLGTGLVGANVLTF. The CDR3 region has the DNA TGTGCCAGCTCACTTGGGACAGGCCTAGTTGGGGCCAACGTCCTGACTTTC.

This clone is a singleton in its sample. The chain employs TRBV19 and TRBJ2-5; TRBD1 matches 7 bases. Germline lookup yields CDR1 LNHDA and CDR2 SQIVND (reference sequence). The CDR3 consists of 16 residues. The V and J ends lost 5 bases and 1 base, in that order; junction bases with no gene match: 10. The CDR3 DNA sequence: TGTGCCAGTAGTCCTCGGGACAGTGCCGTCCAAGAGACCCAGTACTTC. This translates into CASSPRDSAVQETQYF.

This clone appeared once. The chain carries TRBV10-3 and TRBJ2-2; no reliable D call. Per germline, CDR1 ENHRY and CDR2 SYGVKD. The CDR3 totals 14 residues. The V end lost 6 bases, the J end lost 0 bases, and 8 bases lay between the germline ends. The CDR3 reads CAIRKSANTGELFF. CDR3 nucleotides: TGTGCCATCAGGAAGAGCGCGAACACCGGGGAGCTGTTTTTT.

For the CDR3, the DNA is TGTGCCAGCAGCCCCTCCCCCTCCGGGGTCTATGGCTACACCTTC. Translated, it gives CASSPSPSGVYGYTF. The genes are TRBV7-3 and TRBJ1-2; D ambiguous. Trimming pared 5 bases from V and 4 bases from J, leaving 17 bases between. The CDR3 sequence is 15 residues long. Germline V CDR1 and CDR2: SGHTA, FQGTGA.

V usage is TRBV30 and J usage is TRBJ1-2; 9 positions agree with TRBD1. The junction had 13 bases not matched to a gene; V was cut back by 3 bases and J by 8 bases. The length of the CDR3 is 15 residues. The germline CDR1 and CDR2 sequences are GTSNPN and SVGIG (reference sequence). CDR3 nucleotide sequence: TGTGCCTGGAGAACGGGACAGGGAATTTTAACGGGCTACACCTTC. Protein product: CAWRTGQGILTGYTF.

The CDR3 coding sequence is TGTGCCAGCAGTTCCTCCCTCCGGGGTAATAATGAAAAACTGTTTTTT. It is translated as CASSSSLRGNNEKLFF. The V call is TRBV28, the J call TRBJ1-4, with unresolved D. CDR1 is MDHEN and CDR2 is SYDVKM in the germline V gene. V lost 4 bases and J lost 4, with 16 bases in between. The CDR3 extends over 16 amino acids.

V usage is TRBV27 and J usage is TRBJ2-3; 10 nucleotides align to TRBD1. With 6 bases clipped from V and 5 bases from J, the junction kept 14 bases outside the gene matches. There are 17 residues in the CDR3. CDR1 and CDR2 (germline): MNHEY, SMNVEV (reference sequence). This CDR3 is CASSYLSGTGVGDTQYF. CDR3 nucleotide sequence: TGTGCCAGCAGCTACCTATCCGGGACAGGGGTCGGAGATACGCAGTATTTT.

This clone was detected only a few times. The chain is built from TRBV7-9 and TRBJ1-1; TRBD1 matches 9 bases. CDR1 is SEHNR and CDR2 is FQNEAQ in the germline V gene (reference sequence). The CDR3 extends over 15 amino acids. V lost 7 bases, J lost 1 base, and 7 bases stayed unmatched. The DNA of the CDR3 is TGTGCCAGCAACAACTTGGACAGGGGGAACACTGAAGCTTTCTTT. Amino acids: CASNNLDRGNTEAFF.

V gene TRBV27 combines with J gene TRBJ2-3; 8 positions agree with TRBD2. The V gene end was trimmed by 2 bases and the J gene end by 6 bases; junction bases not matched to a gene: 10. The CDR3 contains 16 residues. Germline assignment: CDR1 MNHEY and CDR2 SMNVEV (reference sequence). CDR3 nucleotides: TGTGCCAGCAGTTTAGGGCTAGCGGGCCCCGCTGATACGCAGTATTTT. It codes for CASSLGLAGPADTQYF.

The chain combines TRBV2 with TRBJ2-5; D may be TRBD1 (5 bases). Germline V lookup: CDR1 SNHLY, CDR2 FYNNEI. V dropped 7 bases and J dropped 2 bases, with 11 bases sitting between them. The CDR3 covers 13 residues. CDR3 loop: CASTRTSQETQYF. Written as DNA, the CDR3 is TGTGCCAGCACAAGGACATCTCAAGAGACCCAGTACTTC.

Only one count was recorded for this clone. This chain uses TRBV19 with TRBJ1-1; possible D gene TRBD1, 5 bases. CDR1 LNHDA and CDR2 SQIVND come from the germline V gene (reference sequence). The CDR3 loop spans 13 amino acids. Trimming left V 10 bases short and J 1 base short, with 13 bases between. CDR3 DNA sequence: TGTGCCACGGGGGTGTATGAGAACACTGAAGCTTTCTTT. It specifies CATGVYENTEAFF.

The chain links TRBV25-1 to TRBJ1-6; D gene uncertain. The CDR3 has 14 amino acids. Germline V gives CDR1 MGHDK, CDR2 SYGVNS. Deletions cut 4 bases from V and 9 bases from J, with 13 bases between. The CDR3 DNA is TGTGCCAGCAGTGGCGGGGTAGAAGGTTCACCCCTCCACTTT. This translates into CASSGGVEGSPLHF.

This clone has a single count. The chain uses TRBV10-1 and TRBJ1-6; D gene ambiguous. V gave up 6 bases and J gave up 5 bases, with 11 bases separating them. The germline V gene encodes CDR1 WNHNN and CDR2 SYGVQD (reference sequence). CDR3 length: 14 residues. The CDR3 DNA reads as TGCGCCAGCAGCCCGGGAACTGATAATTCACCCCTCCACTTT. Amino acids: CASSPGTDNSPLHF.

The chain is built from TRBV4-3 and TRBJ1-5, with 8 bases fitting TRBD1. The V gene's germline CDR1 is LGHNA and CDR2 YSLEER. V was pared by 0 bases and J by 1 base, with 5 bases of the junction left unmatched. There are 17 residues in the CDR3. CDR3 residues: CASSQDRQGASNQPQHF. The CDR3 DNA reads TGCGCCAGCAGCCAAGATCGGCAGGGGGCGAGCAATCAGCCCCAGCATTTT.

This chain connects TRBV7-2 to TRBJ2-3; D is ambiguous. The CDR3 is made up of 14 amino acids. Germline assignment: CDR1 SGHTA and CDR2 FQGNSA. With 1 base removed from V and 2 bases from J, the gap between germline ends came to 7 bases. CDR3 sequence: CASSLDWFTDTQYF. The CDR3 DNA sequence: TGTGCCAGCAGCTTAGACTGGTTCACAGATACGCAGTATTTT.

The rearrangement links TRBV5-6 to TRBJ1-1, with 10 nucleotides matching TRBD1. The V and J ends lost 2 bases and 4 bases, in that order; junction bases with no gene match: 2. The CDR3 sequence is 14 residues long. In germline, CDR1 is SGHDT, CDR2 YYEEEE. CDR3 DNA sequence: TGTGCCAGCAGCTTCGGACAGGGGGTCACTGAAGCTTTCTTT. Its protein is CASSFGQGVTEAFF.

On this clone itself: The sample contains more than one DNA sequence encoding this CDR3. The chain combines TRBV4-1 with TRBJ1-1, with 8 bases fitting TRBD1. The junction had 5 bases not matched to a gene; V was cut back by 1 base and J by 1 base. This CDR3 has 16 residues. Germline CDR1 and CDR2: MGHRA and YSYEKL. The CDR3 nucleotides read TGCGCCAGCAGCCAAGGGAGGGGACAGGCGAACACTGAAGCTTTCTTT. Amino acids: CASSQGRGQANTEAFF.

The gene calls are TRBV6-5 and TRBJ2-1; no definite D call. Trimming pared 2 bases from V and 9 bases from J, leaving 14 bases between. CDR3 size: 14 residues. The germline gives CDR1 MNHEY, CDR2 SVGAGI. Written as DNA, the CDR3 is TGTGCCAGCAGTTACCCAGGCCCGGATGGTGAGCAGTTCTTC. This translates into CASSYPGPDGEQFF.

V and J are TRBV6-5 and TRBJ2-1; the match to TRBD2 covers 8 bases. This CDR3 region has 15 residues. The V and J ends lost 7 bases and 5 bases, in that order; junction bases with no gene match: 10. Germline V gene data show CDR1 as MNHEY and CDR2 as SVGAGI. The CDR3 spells CASTRAGVNDNEQFF. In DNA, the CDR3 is TGTGCCAGCACGAGAGCGGGAGTGAACGACAATGAGCAGTTCTTC.

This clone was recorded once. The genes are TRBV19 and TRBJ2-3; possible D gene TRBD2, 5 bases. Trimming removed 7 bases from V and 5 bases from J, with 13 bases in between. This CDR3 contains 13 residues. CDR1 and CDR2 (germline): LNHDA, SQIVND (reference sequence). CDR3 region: CASTEGVRDTQYF. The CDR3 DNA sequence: TGTGCCAGTACTGAGGGAGTTCGAGATACGCAGTATTTT.

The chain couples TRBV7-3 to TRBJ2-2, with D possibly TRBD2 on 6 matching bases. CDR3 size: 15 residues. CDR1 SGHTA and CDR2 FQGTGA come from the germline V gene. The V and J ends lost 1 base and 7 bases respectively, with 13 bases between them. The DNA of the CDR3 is TGTGCCAGCAGCTTAATGTCGGGAGCGATCGGGGAGCTGTTTTTT. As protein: CASSLMSGAIGELFF.

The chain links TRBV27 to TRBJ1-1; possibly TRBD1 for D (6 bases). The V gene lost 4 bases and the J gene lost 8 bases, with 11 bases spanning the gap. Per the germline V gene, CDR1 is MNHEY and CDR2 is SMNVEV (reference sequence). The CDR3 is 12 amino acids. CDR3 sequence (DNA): TGTGCCAGCAGTTCGAGGGGGGGGGAAGCTTTCTTT. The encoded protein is CASSSRGGEAFF.

The CDR3: CASSIFGGPLHF. Written as DNA, the CDR3 is TGTGCCAGTAGTATCTTCGGGGGACCCCTCCACTTT. The chain has TRBV19 and TRBJ1-6; the D gene is possibly TRBD1 (5 bases). This CDR3 region has 12 residues. Trimming shortened V by 3 bases and J by 12 bases, and 9 bases separated the two germline ends. Germline CDR1 and CDR2: LNHDA and SQIVND (reference sequence).

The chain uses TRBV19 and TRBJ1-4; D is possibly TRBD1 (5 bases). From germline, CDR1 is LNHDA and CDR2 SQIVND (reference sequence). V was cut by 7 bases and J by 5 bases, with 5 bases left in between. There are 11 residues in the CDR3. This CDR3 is CASTGNEKLFF. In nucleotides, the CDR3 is TGTGCCAGTACAGGGAATGAAAAACTGTTTTTT.

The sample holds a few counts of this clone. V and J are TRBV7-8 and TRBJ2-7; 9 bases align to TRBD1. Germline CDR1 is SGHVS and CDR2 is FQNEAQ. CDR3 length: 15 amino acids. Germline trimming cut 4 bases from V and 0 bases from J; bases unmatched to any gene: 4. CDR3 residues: CASSWGTGSSYEQYF. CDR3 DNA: TGTGCCAGCAGCTGGGGGACAGGGAGCTCCTACGAGCAGTACTTC.

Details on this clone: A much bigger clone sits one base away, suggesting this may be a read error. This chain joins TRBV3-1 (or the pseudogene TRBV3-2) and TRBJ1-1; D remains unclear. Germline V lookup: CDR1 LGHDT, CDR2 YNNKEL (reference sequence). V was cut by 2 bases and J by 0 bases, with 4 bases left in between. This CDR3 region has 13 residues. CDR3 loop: CASSQQVNTEAFF. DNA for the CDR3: TGTGCCAGCAGCCAACAGGTGAACACTGAAGCTTTCTTT.